One sample yielded the 6 T cell receptor beta chains listed below, sequenced in a study of chemoradiotherapy in HPV16-positive cancers (dated by TCRdb to between 2022 and 2023). The library relied on the immunoSEQ multiplex PCR assay. TCRdb took this table from immuneACCESS and kept in-frame rearrangements with V and J called. Such tables lack part of the clones; where checked against another copy, unresolved V genes explain under half of the gap, and the rest is unexplained. This sample comprises some 5,100 clones, roughly 74% of them detected only once. Of the sample, about an eighth falls within the top ten clones. The sequences come from tumor tissue, collected from a patient who underwent chemoradiotherapy. These receptors were taken from a human donor with HPV-associated anogenital cancer.

V usage is TRBV5-5 and J usage is TRBJ2-7; TRBD2 is a possible D gene (5 bases). Germline assignment: CDR1 SGHKS and CDR2 YYEKEE (reference sequence). The CDR3 has 15 amino acids. The V end lost 1 base, the J end lost 1 base, and 12 bases lay between the germline ends. The CDR3 region is CASSLKEGSSYEQYF. The CDR3 nucleotides read TGTGCCAGCAGCTTGAAAGAGGGATCTTCCTACGAGCAGTACTTC. The full variable domain, its missing parts supplied by reference TRBV5-5 and TRBJ2-7, is DAGVTQSPTHLIKTRGQQVTLRCSPISGHKSVSWYQQVLGQGPQFIFQYYEKEERGRGNFPDRFSARQFPNYSSELNVNALLLGDSALYLCASSLKEGSSYEQYFGPGTRLTVT.

This sequence joins TRBV7-9 and TRBJ1-1; no firm D call. Germline values: CDR1 SEHNR, CDR2 FQNEAQ (reference sequence). V was cut by 4 bases and J by 0 bases, with 6 bases left in between. CDR3 size: 13 residues. CDR3 DNA: TGTGCCAGCAGCTCCGACATGAACACTGAAGCTTTCTTT. Translating it yields CASSSDMNTEAFF. The complete variable domain, with remaining parts taken from reference TRBV7-9 and TRBJ1-1, reads DTGVSQNPRHKITKRGQNVTFRCDPISEHNRLYWYRQTLGQGPEFLTYFQNEAQLEKSRLLSDRFSAERPKGSFSTLEIQRTEQGDSAMYLCASSSDMNTEAFFGQGTRLTVV.

This clone was seen a handful of times. The rearrangement links TRBV15 to TRBJ1-2; 7 bases match TRBD1. J was trimmed by 4 bases and V by 3 bases; bases with no gene match: 8. The germline V gene encodes CDR1 LNHNV and CDR2 YYDKDF (reference sequence). The CDR3 covers 15 residues. The CDR3 DNA reads as TGTGCCACCAGCAGGGAGACAGGGACCTTCTATGGCTACACCTTC. Its translation is CATSRETGTFYGYTF.

This clone is deemed medium-sized (0.01 to 0.1%). V usage is TRBV30 and J usage is TRBJ1-2; TRBD1 matches at 7 bases. From germline, CDR1 is GTSNPN and CDR2 SVGIG (reference sequence). The CDR3 sequence is 14 residues long. Germline trimming cut 3 bases from V and 4 bases from J; bases unmatched to any gene: 8. The CDR3 loop reads CAWRLRGDLYGYTF. CDR3 nucleotide sequence: TGTGCCTGGAGGCTCAGGGGGGACCTCTATGGCTACACCTTC.

This clone occurred once. This chain uses TRBV18 with TRBJ2-7; 9 nucleotides match TRBD2. Germline values: CDR1 KGHSH, CDR2 LQKENI. The V and J ends lost 3 bases and 2 bases, in that order; junction bases with no gene match: 20. The CDR3 length is 20 residues. CDR3 bases: TGTGCCAGCTCACCGCCGATCCCGGGGCCGGGCGCGGGAGGGCCCTACGAGCAGTACTTC. It translates to CASSPPIPGPGAGGPYEQYF.

V usage is TRBV18 and J usage is TRBJ2-5, with 13 bases lining up with TRBD2. CDR1 and CDR2 from the germline V gene are KGHSH and LQKENI. Trimming at V came to 2 bases and at J to 10 bases, leaving 10 bases not matched to a gene. The CDR3 length is 16 residues. As DNA, the CDR3 is TGTGCCAGCTCACCAGTCGACAAGACTAGCGGGGGGATCCAGTACTTC. Encoded protein: CASSPVDKTSGGIQYF.